A single sample gave rise to the 2 T cell receptor beta chains below, sequenced in a study of T cells in Graves' hyperthyroidism and ophthalmopathy. RNA transcripts provided the source from which TCR beta CDR3 regions were amplified. Primed by the HTBI set, a first-round RT-PCR was run on the TCR CDR3. TCRdb redid the calling of the multiplex PCR reads with MiXCR, one entry per CDR3 protein. Found here are approximately 270,000 distinct CDR3 sequences, less than 15% of them singletons; the top ten hold approximately 12%. The sequenced sample was blood. The receptor source for this set is a woman aged 35 to 49 with Graves' hyperthyroidism that later progressed to Graves' ophthalmopathy.

Ten or more counts support this clonotype. V usage is TRBV28 and J usage is TRBJ1-5; 8 nucleotides agree with TRBD1. From germline, CDR1 is MDHEN and CDR2 SYDVKM. The CDR3 totals 17 residues. V dropped 3 bases and J dropped 3; count of bases not matched to a gene: 10. CDR3 in DNA: TGTGCCAGCAGTTTGGGGGCCGGGGGACAGGTCAATCAGCCCCAGCATTTT. Translated, it gives CASSLGAGGQVNQPQHF. Complete variable domain (other parts from reference TRBV28 and TRBJ1-5): DVKVTQSSRYLVKRTGEKVFLECVQDMDHENMFWYRQDPGLGLRLIYFSYDVKMKEKGDIPEGYSVSREKKERFSLILESASTNQTSMYLCASSLGAGGQVNQPQHFGDGTRLSIL.

The table lists this clonotype with many counts. J is TRBJ1-2 and V is TRBV6-1; tentatively, D is TRBD1 (5 bases). The germline V and J ends were trimmed by 5 bases and 1 base, with 17 bases remaining between them. The CDR3 runs to 16 residues. The germline gives CDR1 MNHNS, CDR2 SASEGT. CDR3 nucleotide sequence: TGTGCCAGCAGTTGGAGGGGTCCCCCAATTAACTATGGCTACACCTTC. Translated: CASSWRGPPINYGYTF.